This TCR beta chain came from a study of cytomegalovirus exposure and HLA in healthy donors (dated by TCRdb to about 2017). Broadly, across the study: An earlier analysis of 587 of the donors reported about 290 Gb of sequence data and roughly 110 million unique TCR beta sequences from 150 million to 200 million T cells. Roughly 300 gigabases of sequencing data and around 90 million unique TCR sequences made up an early release that covered under 750 HLA-typed donors. Of the roughly 400 genotyped donors, 65% to 90% fell in the genetic ancestry cluster associated with self-reported Caucasian donors. The study aimed to test whether signatures of past pathogen exposure could be identified by cataloging public T cell receptors. Using immunosequencing, the study profiled T cell repertoires from fewer than 700 subjects and related those repertoires to cytomegalovirus serostatus. A separate validation cohort of roughly 130 different subjects was used in addition to the approximately 700-subject first cohort. The study combined high-throughput TCR immunosequencing, statistical association of individual TCRs with disease status, and machine learning to predict cytomegalovirus infection status. To study patterns of TCR occurrence, a later analysis re-analyzed previously published TCR beta repertoires from more than 550 donors and added high-resolution HLA genotyping. Rather than drawing on any new phenotypic data, the later analysis identified candidate immune exposures from TCR beta sequences and the way those sequences occurred across donors. In an earlier analysis of several hundred of the donors, high-throughput TCR beta sequencing was used to judge whether each TCR beta V gene segment behaved as functional or pseudogenic. Donor age, sex, ethnicity and CMV serostatus were collected together with the repertoire data. Genome-wide SNP genotypes for about 65% of the 666 donors were used in a later genetic analysis, which treated that subset as a discovery cohort. Every discovery cohort repertoire had been produced on one sequencing platform. HLA typing included class I and class II loci at four-digit resolution. The number of typed donors differed by locus: about 620-630 for A, B, C, DRB1 and DQB1; 500 to 550 for DQA1; around 610 for DPA1; and roughly 470 for DPB1. A handful of DR-DQ haplotypes were handled as single units for association and clustering because linkage in the cohort was strong. Across around 400 genotyped donors of the cohort, an average of roughly 250,000 unique TCR beta nucleotide sequences per donor were sequenced, and roughly 20% of those sequences were non-productive.

The V end loses 2 bases and the J end loses 5 bases, and a stretch of 10 bases separates them. As encoded in the germline V gene, CDR1 is SGHRS while CDR2 is YFSETQ. The CDR3 measures 13 amino acids from cysteine to phenylalanine. The read is trimmed to its CDR3 DNA, 39 bases read in frame from base 1. This clone has more than one count but fewer than ten. Its target antigen remains unknown. Nothing much larger sits one base from this clone, and base qualities are not available. Other DNA sequences in this sample translate to the same CDR3. The cohort consisted of approximately 690 healthy bone marrow donors. At the time of sampling, every cohort member was nominally healthy, though immune exposures that went unrecorded were likely present. The donor was CMV seronegative and was included in the group of under 450 seronegative cohort members. A peripheral blood sample was provided by each donor, and peripheral blood mononuclear cells were used for TCR beta sequencing. The Qiagen DNeasy Blood Extraction Kit was used to extract genomic DNA from the blood cell samples.

What the work shows at the level of the full study, not this receptor alone: The presence/absence analyses assumed that sequencing depth was roughly uniform across donors, and that assumption may not be true. Assigning TCR associations to individual alleles was difficult when HLA alleles, especially DR and DQ, strongly co-occurred. Over 15 rarely observed V segments, including chromosome 9 orphons, were excluded from the earlier analysis of about 500 of the donors because counts were too low. In this cohort, only TCR beta chains were sequenced, and detectable features were limited by the absence of alpha or paired-chain data. A later analysis found that TCR association rates varied across HLA loci, with DRB1 alleles showing the most associated TCRs and HLA-C alleles the fewest. A cluster of highly shared sequence variants was judged likely to represent a technical artifact of the sequencing pipeline. V-gene and J-gene trimming of TCR beta chains was associated with a missense DCLRE1C variant in a later genetic analysis, and the association was replicated in an independent cohort. Specific HLA alleles were associated with roughly 16,000 TCR beta sequences at a false discovery rate of 0.05 in a later analysis. An earlier analysis of approximately 600 of the donors showed that most TCR beta V segments appeared in productive rearrangements either about 87% or about 30% of the time, which broadly matched IMGT annotations. Correlated functional status among segregating V segments might be attributable to linkage disequilibrium, but an unknown experimental factor could not be ruled out. A later genetic analysis reported fewer N-insertions in productive TCRs among donors in an Asian-associated ancestry cluster than the approximately 700-donor mean. Compared with equally common non-associated chains, HLA-associated TCR beta chains in a later analysis were more clonally expanded and had lower generation probabilities. In vitro tests confirmed that a few of the cytomegalovirus-associated TCR beta chains recognize cytomegalovirus antigens. Because some donors lacked HLA typing at each locus, the association tests relied only on the typed subset. A further reported finding was that TCR beta sequences accurately predicted the HLA-A and HLA-B alleles for most subjects in the first cohort. The study gave a list of over 150 TCR beta chains associated with cytomegalovirus. According to a later analysis, parvovirus B19, influenza, CMV and Epstein-Barr virus appeared linked to several top co-occurrence clusters. According to the authors, the approach could potentially be generalized to other disease states and immunological phenotypes. CMV serostatus was the only immune exposure information available for the cohort. Across donors, most TCR sequences were observed very rarely, whereas some public TCRs were present in many individuals. The classifier was reported to diagnose cytomegalovirus status with high specificity and sensitivity in both the original cohort and the validation cohort. In a later analysis, most CMV-associated TCR beta chains were found to appear HLA-restricted, with HLA associations seemingly driven largely by CMV exposure. Some IMGT-functional V segments, including TRBV6-2 and TRBV6-3, could not be distinguished by the 87-base-pair reads and were therefore excluded.

The library was prepared using the immunoSEQ multiplex PCR assay. A mixture of 60 forward primers for TCR Vbeta segments and 13 reverse primers for TCR Jbeta segments was used in the multiplex PCR. The CDR3 region of rearranged TCR beta genes was amplified from genomic DNA with a multiplex PCR assay. The amplified TCR beta libraries were sequenced on the Illumina HiSeq System as 87-base-pair reads. On the authors' methods: A later analysis tallied roughly 78 million unique TCR beta chains across the 666 repertoires, and approximately 11 million of those chains were shared by two or more donors. Raw reads were error-corrected and collapsed into unique sequences by a nearest-neighbor algorithm in which closely related sequences were merged to remove PCR and sequencing errors. V, D and J gene segments were assigned by aligning CDR3 sequences to IMGT reference sequences. For a sequence to be retained, at least a six-nucleotide match to both a V gene segment and a J gene segment was required. A rearrangement was called productive if the CDR3 had no stop codons and remained in frame with V and J, and every other rearrangement was called non-productive. Following IMGT convention, CDR3 was defined as the stretch from the second conserved V-encoded cysteine up to the conserved J-encoded phenylalanine. Sequences without an unambiguous match to a single V gene segment were excluded from the earlier analysis of 450 to 650 of the donors. An earlier analysis of fewer than 750 of the donors called V segments functional above 56.7% productive rearrangements and segregating when the between-donor standard deviation exceeded 5%. To diagnose cytomegalovirus status from the catalog of TCR beta chain sequences, a statistical classification framework was built. V and J gene assignment, in a later analysis, came from comparing TCR nucleotide sequences with IMGT/GENE-DB human TR gene sequences. The TCRdist pipeline was used in a later analysis to assign CDR3 sequences and most-parsimonious VDJ recombination scenarios. In a later analysis, each TCR beta chain was defined by its CDR3 amino acid sequence together with its V-gene family, and reads lacking a unique V-gene family were excluded. In a later analysis, 450 to 600 highly shared, low-generation-probability nucleotide sequences were removed to address suspected cross-contamination and a sequencing artifact. In a later analysis, a clonal expansion index was calculated for each public chain from normalized within-repertoire ranks of inferred template counts. Generation probabilities in a later analysis came from a VDJ recombination model fitted to out-of-frame rearrangements, and those results were checked against IGoR. In a later analysis, TCR-TCR, TCR-HLA and TCR-CMV co-occurrence was scored with hypergeometric tests, and a repertoire-size bias correction was applied to TCR pairs. False discovery rates were estimated in a later analysis by permuting HLA or CMV assignments 20 times. In a later analysis, co-occurring TCRs were grouped using DBSCAN, with TCRdist sequence similarity added in when clustering inside HLA-allele-positive subsets. Repertoires with fewer than 30,000 or more than 120,000 public chains were left out of co-occurrence clustering, as were about 5 repertoires with anomalous nucleotide sharing. TCRdb took over this immuneACCESS table, retaining in-frame rearrangements with V and J assigned. Such tables are incomplete; in checked studies, under half of the missing clones stem from an unresolved V gene, and the remainder is unexplained. V and J calls plus clone size are reproduced from that table; the DNA served to infer D and trimming. A total of 100,000 to 150,000 clones appear in this sample, around 72% of them only once. The ten largest clones capture around 4% of the sample.

Sequenced input: PBMCs. The chain is made from TRBV5-1 and TRBJ1-1; TRBD1 is a possible D gene, resting on 5 matching bases. The TCR originated in a young man in good health and CMV-seronegative. The CDR3 reads as follows: CASSFRGGTEAFF. The DNA sequence follows: TGCGCCAGCAGCTTCCGGGGGGGTACTGAAGCTTTCTTT.